The clone carrying this T cell receptor beta chain was picked up many times. A single record per CDR3 protein comes from TCRdb applying MiXCR to the 5' RACE reads. Of 50,000 to 65,000 distinct CDR3 sequences in the sample, about 20% are singletons; the top ten hold 2.5% to 4%. Cells sorted as Tregs were CD4+, CD25+ and CD127-/low. The V and J ends lost 4 bases and 10 bases, in that order; junction bases with no gene match: 10. The germline V gene encodes CDR1 SGHRS and CDR2 YFSETQ. The CDR3 runs 16 residues. Sequenced input: tumor-infiltrating Tregs sorted from the breast tumor. V is TRBV5-1 and J is TRBJ2-1, with 14 bases lining up with TRBD2. The clonotype comes from a female donor with breast cancer. The DNA for the CDR3 is TGCGCCAGCAGCCCGGCCCCGGGACTAGCGGGAGCGGAGCAGTTCTTC. Amino acids: CASSPAPGLAGAEQFF.